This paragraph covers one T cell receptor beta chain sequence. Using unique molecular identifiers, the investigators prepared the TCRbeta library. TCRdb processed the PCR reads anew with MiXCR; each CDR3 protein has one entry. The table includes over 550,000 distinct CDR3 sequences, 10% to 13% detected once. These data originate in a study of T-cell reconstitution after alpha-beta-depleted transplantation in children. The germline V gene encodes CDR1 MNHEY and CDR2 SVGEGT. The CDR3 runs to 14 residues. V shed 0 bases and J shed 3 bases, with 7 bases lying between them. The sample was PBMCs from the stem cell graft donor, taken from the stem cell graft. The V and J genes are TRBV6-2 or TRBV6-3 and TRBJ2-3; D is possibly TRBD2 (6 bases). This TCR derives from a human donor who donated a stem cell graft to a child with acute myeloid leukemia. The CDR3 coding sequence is TGTGCCAGCAGTTACTCGCGGGATACAGATACGCAGTATTTT. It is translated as CASSYSRDTDTQYF.